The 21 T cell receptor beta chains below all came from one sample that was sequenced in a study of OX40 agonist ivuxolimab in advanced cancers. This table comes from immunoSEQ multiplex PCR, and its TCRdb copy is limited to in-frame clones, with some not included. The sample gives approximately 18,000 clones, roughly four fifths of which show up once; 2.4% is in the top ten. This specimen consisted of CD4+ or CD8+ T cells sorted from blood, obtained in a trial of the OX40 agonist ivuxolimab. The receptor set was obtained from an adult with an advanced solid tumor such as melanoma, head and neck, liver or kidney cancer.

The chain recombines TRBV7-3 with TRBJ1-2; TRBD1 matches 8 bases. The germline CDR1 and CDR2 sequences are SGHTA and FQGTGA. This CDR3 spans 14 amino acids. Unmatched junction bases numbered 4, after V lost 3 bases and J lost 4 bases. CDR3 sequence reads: CASSFDDRGYGYTF. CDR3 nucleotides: TGTGCCAGCAGCTTTGACGACAGGGGCTATGGCTACACCTTC.

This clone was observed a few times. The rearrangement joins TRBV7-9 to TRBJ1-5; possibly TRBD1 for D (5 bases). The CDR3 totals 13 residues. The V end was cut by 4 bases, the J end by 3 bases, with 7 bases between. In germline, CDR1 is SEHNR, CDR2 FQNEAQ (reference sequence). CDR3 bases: TGTGCCAGCAGCTCAGGGTACAATCAGCCCCAGCATTTT. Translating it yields CASSSGYNQPQHF.

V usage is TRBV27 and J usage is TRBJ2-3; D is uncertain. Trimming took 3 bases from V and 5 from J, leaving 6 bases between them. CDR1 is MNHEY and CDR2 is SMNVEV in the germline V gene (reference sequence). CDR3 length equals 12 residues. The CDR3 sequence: CASSFSRDTQYF. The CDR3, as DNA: TGTGCCAGCAGTTTCTCGCGAGATACGCAGTATTTT.

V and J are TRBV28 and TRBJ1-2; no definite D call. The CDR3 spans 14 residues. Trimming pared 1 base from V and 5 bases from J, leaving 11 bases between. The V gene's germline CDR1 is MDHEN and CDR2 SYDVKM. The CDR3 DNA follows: TGTGCCAGCAGTTTATCAGCGGGGAAGTATGGCTACACCTTC. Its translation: CASSLSAGKYGYTF.

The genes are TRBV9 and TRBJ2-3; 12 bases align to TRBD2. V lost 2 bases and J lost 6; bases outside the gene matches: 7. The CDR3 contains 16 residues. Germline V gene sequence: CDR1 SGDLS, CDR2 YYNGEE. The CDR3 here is CASSVLGLAGSDTQYF. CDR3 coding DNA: TGTGCCAGCAGCGTGTTAGGACTAGCGGGATCTGATACGCAGTATTTT.

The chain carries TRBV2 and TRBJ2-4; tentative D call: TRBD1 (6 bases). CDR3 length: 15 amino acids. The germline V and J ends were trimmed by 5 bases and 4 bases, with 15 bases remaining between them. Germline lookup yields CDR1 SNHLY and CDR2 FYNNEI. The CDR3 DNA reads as TGTGCCAGCAGTACTGGACGGGACACTAAAAACATTCAGTACTTC. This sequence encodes CASSTGRDTKNIQYF.

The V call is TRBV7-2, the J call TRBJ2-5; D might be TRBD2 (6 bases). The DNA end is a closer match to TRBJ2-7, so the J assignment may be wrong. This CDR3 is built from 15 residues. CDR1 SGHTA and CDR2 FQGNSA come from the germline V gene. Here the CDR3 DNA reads TGTGCCAGCAGCTCTCTCCCCGGGAGCTCCTACGAGCAGTACTTC. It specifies CASSSLPGSSYEQYF.

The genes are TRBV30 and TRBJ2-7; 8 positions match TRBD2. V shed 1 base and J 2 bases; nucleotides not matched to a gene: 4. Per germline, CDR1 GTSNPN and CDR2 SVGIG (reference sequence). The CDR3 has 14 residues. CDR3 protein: CAWSGSGNPYEQYF. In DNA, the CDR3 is TGTGCCTGGAGTGGTAGCGGGAACCCCTACGAGCAGTACTTC.

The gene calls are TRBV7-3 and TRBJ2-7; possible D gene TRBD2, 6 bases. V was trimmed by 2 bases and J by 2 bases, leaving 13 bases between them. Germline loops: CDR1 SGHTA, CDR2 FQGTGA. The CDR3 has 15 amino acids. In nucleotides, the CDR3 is TGTGCCAGCAGCTTATACGCAGCGGGTCCCTACGAGCAGTACTTC. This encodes CASSLYAAGPYEQYF.

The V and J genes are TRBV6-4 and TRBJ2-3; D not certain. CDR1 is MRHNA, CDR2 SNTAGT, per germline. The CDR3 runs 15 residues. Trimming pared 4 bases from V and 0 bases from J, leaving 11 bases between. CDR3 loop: CASSGGRASTDTQYF. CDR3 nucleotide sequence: TGTGCCAGCAGTGGCGGACGGGCTAGCACAGATACGCAGTATTTT.

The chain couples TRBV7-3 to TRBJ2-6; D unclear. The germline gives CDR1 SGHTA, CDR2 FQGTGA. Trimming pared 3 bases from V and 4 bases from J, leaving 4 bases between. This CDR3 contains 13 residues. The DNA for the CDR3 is TGTGCCAGCAGCTTCCCCGGGGCCAACGTCCTGACTTTC. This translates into CASSFPGANVLTF.

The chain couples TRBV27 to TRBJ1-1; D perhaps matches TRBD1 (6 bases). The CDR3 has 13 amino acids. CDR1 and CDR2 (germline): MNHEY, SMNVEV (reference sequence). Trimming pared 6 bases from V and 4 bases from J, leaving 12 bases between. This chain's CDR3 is CASREGGGTEAFF. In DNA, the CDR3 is TGTGCCAGCAGAGAGGGGGGGGGCACTGAAGCTTTCTTT.

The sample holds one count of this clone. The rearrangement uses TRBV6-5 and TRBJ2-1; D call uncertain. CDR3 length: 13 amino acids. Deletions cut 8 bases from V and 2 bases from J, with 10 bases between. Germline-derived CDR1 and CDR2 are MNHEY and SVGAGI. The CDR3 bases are TGTGCCAGCGGGTTTACCACCTACAATGAGCAGTTCTTC. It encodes CASGFTTYNEQFF.

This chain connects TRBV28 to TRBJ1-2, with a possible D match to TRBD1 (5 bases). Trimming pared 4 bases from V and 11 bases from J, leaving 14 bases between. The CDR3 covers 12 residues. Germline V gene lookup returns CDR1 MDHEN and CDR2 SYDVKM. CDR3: CASSYLQGGYTF. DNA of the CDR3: TGTGCCAGCAGTTATCTGCAGGGAGGATACACCTTC.

The CDR3 spells CASSSGIHANTGELFF. CDR3 nucleotides: TGTGCCAGCAGTTCGGGAATTCATGCCAACACCGGGGAGCTGTTTTTT. The chain recombines TRBV6-5 with TRBJ2-2, with a weak D call TRBD2 (5 bases). Germline assignment: CDR1 MNHEY and CDR2 SVGAGI. Trimming took off 4 bases at V and 2 bases at J, with 14 bases between the two ends. This CDR3 comprises 16 residues.

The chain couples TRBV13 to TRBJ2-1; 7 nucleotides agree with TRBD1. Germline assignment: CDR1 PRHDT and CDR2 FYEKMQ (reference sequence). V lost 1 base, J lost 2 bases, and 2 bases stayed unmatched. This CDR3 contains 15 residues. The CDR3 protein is CASSLEGGPYNEQFF. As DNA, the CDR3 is TGTGCCAGCAGCTTAGAAGGGGGCCCCTACAATGAGCAGTTCTTC.

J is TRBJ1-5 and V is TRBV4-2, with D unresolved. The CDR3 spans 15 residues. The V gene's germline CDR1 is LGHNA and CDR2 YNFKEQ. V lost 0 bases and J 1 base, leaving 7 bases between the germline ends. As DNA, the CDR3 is TGTGCCAGCAGCCAAGATTTCGGGAGCAATCAGCCCCAGCATTTT. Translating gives CASSQDFGSNQPQHF.

The CDR3 bases are TGTGCCAGCTCACCGCCAGGGAACTGGATAGAAAGCTCCTACGAGCAGTACTTC. Residues: CASSPPGNWIESSYEQYF. The rearrangement joins TRBV18 to TRBJ2-7, with D possibly matching TRBD1 (5 bases). CDR3 length equals 18 residues. CDR1 and CDR2 (germline): KGHSH, LQKENI. Trimming took off 3 bases at V and 0 bases at J, with 21 bases between the two ends.

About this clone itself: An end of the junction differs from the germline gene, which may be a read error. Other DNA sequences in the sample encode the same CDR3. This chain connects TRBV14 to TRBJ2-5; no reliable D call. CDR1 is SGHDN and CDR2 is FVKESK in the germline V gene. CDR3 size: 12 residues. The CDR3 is CASSPQHQTQYF. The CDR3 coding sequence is TGCGCCAGCAGCCCCCAACACCAGACCCAGTACTTC.

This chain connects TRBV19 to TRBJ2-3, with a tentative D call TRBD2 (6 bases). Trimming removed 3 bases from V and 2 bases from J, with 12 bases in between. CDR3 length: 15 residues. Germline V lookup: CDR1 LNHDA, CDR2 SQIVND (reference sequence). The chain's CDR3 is CASSMEGPYTDTQYF. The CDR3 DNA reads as TGTGCCAGTAGTATGGAGGGGCCATACACAGATACGCAGTATTTT.

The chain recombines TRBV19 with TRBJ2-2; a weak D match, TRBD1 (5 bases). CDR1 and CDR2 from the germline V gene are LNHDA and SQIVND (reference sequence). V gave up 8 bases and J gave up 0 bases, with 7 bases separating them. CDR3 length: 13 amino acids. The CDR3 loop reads CASRTSNTGELFF. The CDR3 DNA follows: TGTGCCAGTCGGACATCGAACACCGGGGAGCTGTTTTTT. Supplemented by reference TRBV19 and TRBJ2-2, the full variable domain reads DGGITQSPKYLFRKEGQNVTLSCEQNLNHDAMYWYRQDPGQGLRLIYYSQIVNDFQKGDIAEGYSVSREKKESFPLTVTSAQKNPTAFYLCASRTSNTGELFFGEGSRLTVL.